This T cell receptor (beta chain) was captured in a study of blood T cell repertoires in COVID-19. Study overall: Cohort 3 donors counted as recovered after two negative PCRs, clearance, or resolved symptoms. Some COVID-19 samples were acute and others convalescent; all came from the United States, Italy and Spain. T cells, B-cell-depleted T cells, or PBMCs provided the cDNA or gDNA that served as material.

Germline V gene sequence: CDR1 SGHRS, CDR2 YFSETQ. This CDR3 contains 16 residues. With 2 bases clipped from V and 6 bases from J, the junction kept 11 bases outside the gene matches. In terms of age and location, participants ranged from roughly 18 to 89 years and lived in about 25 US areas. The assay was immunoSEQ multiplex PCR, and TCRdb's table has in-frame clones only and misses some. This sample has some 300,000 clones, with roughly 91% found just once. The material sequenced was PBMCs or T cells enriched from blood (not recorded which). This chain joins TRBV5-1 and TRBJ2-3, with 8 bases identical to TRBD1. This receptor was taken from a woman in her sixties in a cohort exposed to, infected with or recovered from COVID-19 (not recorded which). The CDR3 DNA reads TGCGCCAGCAGCTTCTTCGGGACAGGACCCTTGGATACGCAGTATTTT. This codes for CASSFFGTGPLDTQYF.